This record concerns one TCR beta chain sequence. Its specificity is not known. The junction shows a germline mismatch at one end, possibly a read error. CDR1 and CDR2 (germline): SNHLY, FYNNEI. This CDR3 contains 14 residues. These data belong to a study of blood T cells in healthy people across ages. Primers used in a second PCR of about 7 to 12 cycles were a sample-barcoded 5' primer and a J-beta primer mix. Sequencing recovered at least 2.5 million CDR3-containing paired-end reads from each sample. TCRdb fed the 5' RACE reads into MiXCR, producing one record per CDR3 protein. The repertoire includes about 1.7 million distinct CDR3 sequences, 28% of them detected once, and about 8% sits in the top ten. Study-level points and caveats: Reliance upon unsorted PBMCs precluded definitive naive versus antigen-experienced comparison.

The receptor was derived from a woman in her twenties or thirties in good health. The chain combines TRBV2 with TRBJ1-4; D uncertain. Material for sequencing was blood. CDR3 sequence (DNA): TGTGCCAGCAGTGATCAGGCAACTAATGAAAAACGGTTTTTT. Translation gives CASSDQATNEKRFF.